The present entry profiles one T cell receptor (beta chain) with its context. Its antigen is unidentified. The table came from immunoSEQ multiplex PCR; TCRdb's copy has only in-frame clones and leaves some out. This table holds approximately 190,000 clones, almost 95% found once. Deletions cut 3 bases from V and 5 bases from J, with 12 bases between. Per the germline V gene, CDR1 is SGDLS and CDR2 is YYNGEE. CDR3 length: 13 residues. This entry belongs to a study of T cell responses to AZD1222 COVID-19 vaccine. Study summary: Analyses pooled second doses at about 4 or about 12 weeks. Study results and caveats: Among the donors, most were white British and more were female, and clonal diversity was possibly underestimated. Two AZD1222 administrations were followed by greater Spike-specific TCR breadth and depth.

The chain carries TRBV9 and TRBJ2-7; D is unresolved. The clonotype comes from an adult in good health. The material sequenced was peripheral blood, taken on day 0 of AZD1222 vaccination. The DNA for the CDR3 is TGTGCCAGCAGCGACGGGTCTTACGACGAGCAGTACTTC. Its translation: CASSDGSYDEQYF.